The 13 T cell receptor beta chains listed next were all sequenced from one sample in a study of blood T cells in healthy people across ages. Primed by a sample-barcoded 5' primer and a J-beta primer mix, a second PCR proceeded for 7 to 11 cycles. Each CDR3 protein is one row after TCRdb ran MiXCR on the 5' RACE reads. The sample holds 600,000 to 800,000 distinct CDR3 sequences, 20% to 25% seen once. The sequencing input was blood. These receptors all come from a man between 65 and 85 years old in good health.

Points on this clonotype: The CDR3 end shows no conserved phenylalanine or tryptophan, and so a read error is likely. The V call is TRBV28, the J call TRBJ1-1, with 8 nucleotides matching TRBD1. The CDR3 has 13 amino acids. Trimming at V came to 3 bases and at J to 8 bases, leaving 5 bases not matched to a gene. Germline CDR1 reads MDHEN; CDR2 reads SYDVKM. The CDR3 loop reads CASSFSRGREAFS. The CDR3 DNA follows: TGTGCCAGCAGTTTTTCCAGGGGGCGGGAAGCTTTCTCT.

Only a few counts were recorded for this clonotype. DNA for the CDR3: TGTGCCACCAGCAGAGCAACTAGCGGGAGGGCCCTTGCCTACAATGAGCAGTTCTTC. Translation: CATSRATSGRALAYNEQFF. The rearrangement joins TRBV15 to TRBJ2-1, with 13 bases identical to TRBD2. With V trimmed by 1 base and J by 2 bases, 8 bases remained unmatched. The CDR3 runs to 19 residues. Per germline, CDR1 LNHNV and CDR2 YYDKDF (reference sequence). Full variable domain (remainder filled in from reference TRBV15 and TRBJ2-1): DAMVIQNPRYQVTQFGKPVTLSCSQTLNHNVMYWYQQKSSQAPKLLFHYYDKDFNNEADTPDNFQSRRPNTSFCFLDIRSPGLGDTAMYLCATSRATSGRALAYNEQFFGPGTRLTVL.

The V gene is TRBV7-2, the J gene TRBJ1-2; 8 positions agree with TRBD1. The trim removed 5 bases at V and 11 bases at J, leaving 10 bases unmatched. The CDR3 is 13 amino acids. CDR1 and CDR2 from the germline V gene are SGHTA and FQGNSA. CDR3: CASSARQGLDYTF. CDR3 nucleotide sequence: TGTGCCAGCAGCGCTCGACAGGGGCTGGATTACACCTTC.

Only a few counts were recorded for this clonotype. V is TRBV12-3 or TRBV12-4 and J is TRBJ2-2; 13 nucleotides align to TRBD2. This CDR3 has 16 residues. After removal of 6 bases from V and 7 bases from J, the junction contained 8 bases not matched to a gene. The CDR3 loop is CASSLGLAGVNGELFF. CDR3 DNA sequence: TGTGCCAGCAGCCTCGGACTAGCGGGAGTCAACGGGGAGCTGTTTTTT.

The V gene is TRBV29-1, the J gene TRBJ1-1; D is perhaps TRBD1 (5 bases). The CDR3 extends over 13 amino acids. Trimming took 7 bases from V and 3 from J, leaving 15 bases between them. CDR1 is SQVTM and CDR2 is ANQGSEA in the germline V gene. The DNA of the CDR3 is TGCAGCGGTGGCGGGGCCCAGGACACTGAAGCTTTCTTT. Residues: CSGGGAQDTEAFF. The variable domain in full, completed from reference TRBV29-1 and TRBJ1-1, reads SAVISQKPSRDICQRGTSLTIQCQVDSQVTMMFWYRQQPGQSLTLIATANQGSEATYESGFVIDKFPISRPNLTFSTLTVSNMSPEDSSIYLCSGGGAQDTEAFFGQGTRLTVV.

The V call is TRBV7-2, the J call TRBJ2-5; D call uncertain. The J call may be wrong; the DNA end is better matched by TRBJ2-1. Germline assignment: CDR1 SGHTA and CDR2 FQGNSA. This CDR3 has 13 amino acids. The DNA of the CDR3 is TGTGCCAGCAGCTTAGTCCCAGCCGATGAGCAGTTCTTC. Translating it yields CASSLVPADEQFF.

Of note for this clonotype: The junction differs from germline at one of its ends, possibly a read error. J is TRBJ2-1 and V is TRBV7-3; D not certain. Germline V gives CDR1 SGHTA, CDR2 FQGTGA. This CDR3 spans 13 amino acids. DNA of the CDR3: TGTGCCAGCAGCTTAAGCGGCGAACCCACAATGTTGTTC. It yields the protein CASSLSGEPTMLF.

The CDR3 nucleotides are TGCGCCAGCAGCTTGGCCCCACTAGCGGGAGGGTACAATGAGCAGTTCTTC. Its protein is CASSLAPLAGGYNEQFF. The chain links TRBV5-1 to TRBJ2-5; the match to TRBD2 covers 13 bases. The J call is doubtful: the DNA matches TRBJ2-1 better. CDR3 size: 17 residues. Germline CDR1 is SGHRS and CDR2 is YFSETQ.

There are a few counts of this clonotype. The chain uses TRBV10-3 and TRBJ2-4; 7 bases are a match to TRBD1. Per germline, CDR1 ENHRY and CDR2 SYGVKD. The CDR3 runs 16 residues. The J segment lost 1 base and the V segment lost 6 bases, leaving 9 bases of the junction unmatched. CDR3 sequence (DNA): TGTGCCATCAGGGAAACAGGGGATGAGGCCAAAAACATTCAGTACTTC. As protein: CAIRETGDEAKNIQYF.

This clonotype was observed a handful of times. The V gene is TRBV7-8, the J gene TRBJ2-7, with 8 bases fitting TRBD1. Per the germline V gene, CDR1 is SGHVS and CDR2 is FQNEAQ. V gave up 2 bases and J gave up 6 bases; unmatched junction bases: 15. The CDR3 spans 17 residues. This CDR3 is CASSLRGNARGLGEQYF. In DNA, the CDR3 is TGTGCCAGCAGCTTACGAGGGAACGCCAGGGGGCTTGGCGAGCAGTACTTC.

The chain carries TRBV2 and TRBJ2-2, with a tentative D call TRBD2 (5 bases). Germline-derived CDR1 and CDR2 are SNHLY and FYNNEI. V lost 7 bases to trimming and J lost 6 bases, with 9 bases between them. This CDR3 is 12 amino acids long. CDR3 region: CASTERPGELFF. CDR3 coding DNA: TGTGCCAGCACCGAGCGGCCCGGGGAGCTGTTTTTT.

This clonotype was seen ten or more times. The J gene is TRBJ2-7, the V gene TRBV5-1, with D possibly matching TRBD1 (6 bases). V was shortened by 2 bases and J by 5 bases, with 11 bases between the two germline ends. The CDR3 contains 13 residues. Looked up from germline, CDR1 is SGHRS and CDR2 is YFSETQ. CDR3 sequence reads: CASSFRGADEQYF. DNA of the CDR3: TGCGCCAGCAGCTTCAGGGGCGCGGACGAGCAGTACTTC.

This clonotype occurred a few times. Mismatch with germline at one junction end may stem from a read error. The V call is TRBV5-1, the J call TRBJ2-5; D may be TRBD1 or TRBD2 (5 bases each). This CDR3 is 15 amino acids long. The germline gives CDR1 SGHRS, CDR2 YFSETQ. Here the CDR3 reads CASSSTGTAKETQYF. The CDR3 region has the DNA TGCGCTAGCAGCTCTACCGGGACGGCTAAAGAGACCCAGTACTTC.